One sample yielded the 28 T cell receptor beta chains listed below, sequenced in a study of cytomegalovirus exposure and HLA in healthy donors. Sequenced by immunoSEQ multiplex PCR; TCRdb stores in-frame clones only, minus some. The sample contains around 130,000 clones, more than 70% of which appear only once. The sample comprised PBMCs. These receptors originate from a woman aged 30 to 39 in good health and CMV-seronegative.

In nucleotides, the CDR3 is TGCGCCAGCAGCGAGGGGGTCTACGAGCAGTACTTC. This encodes CASSEGVYEQYF. The chain links TRBV5-1 to TRBJ2-7; possibly TRBD1 for D (6 bases). CDR3 length equals 12 residues. CDR1 SGHRS and CDR2 YFSETQ come from the germline V gene. V was shortened by 4 bases and J by 3 bases, with 8 bases between the two germline ends.

CDR3 sequence (DNA): TGTGCCAGCAGTGGCAACAGGGGGAACACCATATATTTT. Its translation: CASSGNRGNTIYF. The chain links TRBV6-1 to TRBJ1-3; 8 bases line up with TRBD1. This CDR3 region has 13 residues. The germline V gene encodes CDR1 MNHNS and CDR2 SASEGT. With 4 bases clipped from V and 7 bases from J, the junction kept 3 bases outside the gene matches.

The chain employs TRBV5-1 and TRBJ2-7, with TRBD1 as a possible D gene (6 bases). The V end was cut by 0 bases, the J end by 3 bases, with 7 bases between. Germline assignment: CDR1 SGHRS and CDR2 YFSETQ. The CDR3 sequence is 13 residues long. CDR3 bases: TGCGCCAGCAGCTTGGCCAGGGGCTACGAGCAGTACTTC. It yields the protein CASSLARGYEQYF.

Only one count was recorded for this clone. The gene calls are TRBV7-9 and TRBJ2-1; 10 bases agree with TRBD2. Germline trimming cut 3 bases from V and 8 bases from J; bases unmatched to any gene: 7. CDR1 SEHNR and CDR2 FQNEAQ come from the germline V gene (reference sequence). The CDR3 is 15 amino acids. The CDR3 here is CASSFRSGGADEQFF. The CDR3 bases are TGTGCCAGCAGCTTTAGGAGCGGGGGGGCCGATGAGCAGTTCTTC.

V and J are TRBV10-2 and TRBJ2-7; 13 nucleotides agree with TRBD2. The germline gives CDR1 WSHSY, CDR2 SAAADI. V dropped 7 bases and J dropped 0; count of bases not matched to a gene: 9. This CDR3 spans 17 amino acids. In DNA form, the CDR3 reads TGCGCCAGCATTCTCACTAGCGGGGGGGCCCCCTCCTACGAGCAGTACTTC. It codes for CASILTSGGAPSYEQYF.

CDR3 DNA sequence: TGTGCCAGCAGCTTTAACCGGCTCAGGGGTGGCTACACCTTC. Protein: CASSFNRLRGGYTF. The V gene is TRBV11-3, the J gene TRBJ1-2; tentatively, D is TRBD1 (6 bases). V was clipped by 3 bases and J by 7 bases, with 15 bases between them. Germline V gene sequence: CDR1 SGHNT, CDR2 YENEEA. The CDR3 sequence is 14 residues long. Together with reference TRBV11-3 and TRBJ1-2, the CDR3 gives the full variable domain: EAGVVQSPRYKIIEKKQPVAFWCNPISGHNTLYWYLQNLGQGPELLIRYENEEAVDDSQLPKDRFSAERLKGVDSTLKIQPAELGDSAVYLCASSFNRLRGGYTFGSGTRLTVV.

The genes are TRBV25-1 and TRBJ1-2; tentatively, D is TRBD1 (5 bases). V was pared by 5 bases and J by 8 bases, with 12 bases between. Germline assignment: CDR1 MGHDK and CDR2 SYGVNS. The CDR3 has 12 residues. As DNA, the CDR3 is TGTGCCAGCAGTTTGGGGGGTTGGGGCTACACCTTC. This encodes CASSLGGWGYTF.

CDR3 loop: CASSASGGAPNEQFF. The CDR3 DNA is TGTGCCAGCAGTGCTAGCGGGGGGGCCCCCAATGAGCAGTTCTTC. The gene calls are TRBV6-1 and TRBJ2-1, with 12 bases fitting TRBD2. CDR1 and CDR2 (germline): MNHNS, SASEGT. V dropped 4 bases and J dropped 6; count of bases not matched to a gene: 4. This CDR3 comprises 15 residues.

This chain joins TRBV2 and TRBJ2-6; D remains ambiguous. V lost 3 bases and J lost 4, with 10 bases in between. Germline V lookup: CDR1 SNHLY, CDR2 FYNNEI. The CDR3 covers 15 residues. This CDR3 reads CASSELLGGANVLTF. CDR3 sequence (DNA): TGTGCCAGCAGTGAGCTCCTAGGAGGGGCCAACGTCCTGACTTTC.

The chain recombines TRBV27 with TRBJ1-5; D remains unclear. The CDR3 sequence is 15 residues long. The V end lost 2 bases, the J end lost 1 base, and 9 bases lay between the germline ends. In germline, CDR1 is MNHEY, CDR2 SMNVEV (reference sequence). The CDR3 DNA reads as TGTGCCAGCAGTTTACGGCGGGGAAGCAATCAGCCCCAGCATTTT. This encodes CASSLRRGSNQPQHF.

CDR3 protein: CASSQLTGGTEAFF. CDR3 in DNA: TGTGCCAGCAGCCAACTGACAGGGGGCACTGAAGCTTTCTTT. The rearrangement joins TRBV7-2 to TRBJ1-1; 9 nucleotides line up with TRBD1. This CDR3 contains 14 residues. Germline V gene sequence: CDR1 SGHTA, CDR2 FQGNSA. After removal of 5 bases from V and 4 bases from J, the junction contained 5 bases not matched to a gene.

This chain links TRBV4-1 with TRBJ2-1; D gene uncertain. V lost 2 bases to trimming and J lost 4 bases, with 18 bases between them. The germline V gene encodes CDR1 MGHRA and CDR2 YSYEKL. The CDR3 is 17 amino acids. The CDR3 nucleotides are TGCGCCAGCAGCCAAATCCGGCTAGTAAGGTCTTACAATGAGCAGTTCTTC. As protein: CASSQIRLVRSYNEQFF.

The genes are TRBV30 and TRBJ2-7; tentative D call: TRBD2 (6 bases). The CDR3 totals 13 residues. The germline V and J ends were trimmed by 0 bases and 2 bases, with 8 bases remaining between them. Germline loops: CDR1 GTSNPN, CDR2 SVGIG (reference sequence). The CDR3 is CAWSVPGAYEQYF. The CDR3 coding sequence is TGTGCCTGGAGTGTCCCGGGGGCCTACGAGCAGTACTTC. Complete variable domain (other parts from reference TRBV30 and TRBJ2-7): SQTIHQWPATLVQPVGSPLSLECTVEGTSNPNLYWYRQAAGRGLQLLFYSVGIGQISSEVPQNLSASRPQDRQFILSSKKLLLSDSGFYLCAWSVPGAYEQYFGPGTRLTVT.

The gene calls are TRBV7-8 and TRBJ1-4, with TRBD1 matching over 9 bases. The germline V gene has CDR1 SGHVS and CDR2 FQNEAQ. V shed 2 bases, J shed 10 bases, and the junction held 5 bases outside the gene matches. The CDR3 spans 14 residues. The CDR3 coding sequence is TGTGCCAGCAGCTTAAGACAGGGGGAACGAAAACTGTTTTTT. Amino acids: CASSLRQGERKLFF.

This chain links TRBV5-6 with TRBJ1-4, with TRBD1 matching 9 bases. The V and J ends lost 3 bases and 7 bases, in that order; junction bases with no gene match: 7. There are 15 residues in the CDR3. Germline values: CDR1 SGHDT, CDR2 YYEEEE. DNA of the CDR3: TGTGCCAGCAGCTCCGTCCGGGACAGGGCTGAAAAACTGTTTTTT. The encoded protein is CASSSVRDRAEKLFF.

Only a few counts were recorded for this clone. The rearrangement joins TRBV6-6 to TRBJ1-2; D uncertain. The length of the CDR3 is 14 residues. Looked up from germline, CDR1 is MNHNY and CDR2 is SVGAGI (reference sequence). The germline V and J ends were trimmed by 5 bases and 4 bases, with 14 bases remaining between them. CDR3 in DNA: TGTGCCAGCAGTGGAACAAGGTCTAGCTATGGCTACACCTTC. It specifies CASSGTRSSYGYTF.

V and J are TRBV5-1 and TRBJ2-3, with 13 bases matching TRBD2. In germline, CDR1 is SGHRS, CDR2 YFSETQ. With V trimmed by 3 bases and J by 4 bases, 8 bases remained unmatched. This CDR3 has 17 amino acids. CDR3 region: CASSWGLAGMRSDTQYF. Here the CDR3 DNA reads TGCGCCAGCAGCTGGGGACTAGCGGGGATGAGGTCAGATACGCAGTATTTT.

The gene calls are TRBV30 and TRBJ1-6; D is possibly TRBD1 (5 bases). CDR3 length equals 13 residues. V shed 1 base and J shed 6 bases, with 7 bases lying between them. The germline V gene encodes CDR1 GTSNPN and CDR2 SVGIG (reference sequence). CDR3 sequence (DNA): TGTGCCTGGAGTGCCGACAGTAATTCACCCCTCCACTTT. It specifies CAWSADSNSPLHF.

This clone was recorded a few times. The chain couples TRBV19 to TRBJ1-6, with a tentative D call TRBD1 (5 bases). The CDR3 runs 15 residues. V dropped 5 bases and J dropped 4 bases, with 12 bases sitting between them. Germline assignment: CDR1 LNHDA and CDR2 SQIVND (reference sequence). DNA of the CDR3: TGTGCCAGTAGTCCAGGGATTGAATATAATTCACCCCTCCACTTT. The encoded protein is CASSPGIEYNSPLHF. The entire variable domain, with the rest obtained from reference TRBV19 and TRBJ1-6, is as follows: DGGITQSPKYLFRKEGQNVTLSCEQNLNHDAMYWYRQDPGQGLRLIYYSQIVNDFQKGDIAEGYSVSREKKESFPLTVTSAQKNPTAFYLCASSPGIEYNSPLHFGNGTRLTVT.

CDR3 bases: TGTGCCAGCAGGTTCTCCGGGACAGGGCCGTTAGGGACTGAAGCTTTCTTT. As protein: CASRFSGTGPLGTEAFF. The J gene is TRBJ1-1, the V gene TRBV7-9, with TRBD1 matching 9 bases. Unmatched junction bases numbered 16, after V lost 6 bases and J lost 5 bases. CDR3 length: 17 residues. Germline V lookup: CDR1 SEHNR, CDR2 FQNEAQ (reference sequence). The full variable domain, its missing parts supplied by reference TRBV7-9 and TRBJ1-1, is DTGVSQNPRHKITKRGQNVTFRCDPISEHNRLYWYRQTLGQGPEFLTYFQNEAQLEKSRLLSDRFSAERPKGSFSTLEIQRTEQGDSAMYLCASRFSGTGPLGTEAFFGQGTRLTVV.

V and J are TRBV6-6 and TRBJ2-7; unclear D gene. V was clipped by 0 bases and J by 4 bases, with 16 bases between them. The CDR3 length is 16 residues. The germline V gene has CDR1 MNHNY and CDR2 SVGAGI (reference sequence). Here the CDR3 DNA reads TGTGCCAGCAGTTACTCGAGTAGTAGGCAGGCTTACGAGCAGTACTTC. As protein: CASSYSSSRQAYEQYF.

The chain joins TRBV7-2 to TRBJ2-7, with D perhaps matching TRBD2 (5 bases). CDR1 and CDR2 (germline): SGHTA, FQGNSA. Trimming shortened V by 5 bases and J by 7 bases, and 15 bases separated the two germline ends. CDR3 size: 13 residues. CDR3 nucleotide sequence: TGTGCCAGCAGCCTTAGCGCCCGAGGGGAGCAGTACTTC. Residues: CASSLSARGEQYF.

The V and J genes are TRBV7-9 and TRBJ1-1, with D possibly being TRBD1 (6 bases). V was pared by 5 bases and J by 1 base, with 14 bases between. This CDR3 has 15 residues. The V gene's germline CDR1 is SEHNR and CDR2 FQNEAQ (reference sequence). The CDR3 region has the DNA TGTGCCAGCAGCCCCTTTTCACAGGGGAACACTGAAGCTTTCTTT. Translating it yields CASSPFSQGNTEAFF.

The V call is TRBV2, the J call TRBJ2-2; 9 bases agree with TRBD2. Germline assignment: CDR1 SNHLY and CDR2 FYNNEI. With 11 bases clipped from V and 7 bases from J, the junction kept 8 bases outside the gene matches. The CDR3 runs to 13 residues. CDR3 in amino acids: CARRGGQVGELFF. The CDR3 DNA is TGTGCCCGGCGGGGGGGCCAGGTCGGGGAGCTGTTTTTT.

CDR3 bases: TGTGCCAGCAGTTACGGACAGGGAGGAGGAAACACCATATATTTT. As protein: CASSYGQGGGNTIYF. This chain uses TRBV6-5 with TRBJ1-3; 8 bases map to TRBD1. In germline, CDR1 is MNHEY, CDR2 SVGAGI. The CDR3 spans 15 residues. V lost 2 bases to trimming and J lost 4 bases; unmatched junction nucleotides: 4.

The genes are TRBV7-2 and TRBJ2-3, with 9 bases lining up with TRBD2. V trimming: 2 bases; J trimming: 3 bases; junction bases outside the gene matches: 12. This CDR3 has 18 amino acids. The germline V gene encodes CDR1 SGHTA and CDR2 FQGNSA. This CDR3 reads CASSLYVRGAGGTDTQYF. The CDR3 nucleotides are TGTGCCAGCAGCTTATATGTTAGAGGAGCGGGGGGAACAGATACGCAGTATTTT.

J is TRBJ1-2 and V is TRBV12-5; perhaps TRBD1 as D (5 bases). Trimming took off 5 bases at V and 3 bases at J, with 19 bases between the two ends. The CDR3 extends over 16 amino acids. Germline values: CDR1 LGHNT, CDR2 FRNRAP. In DNA form, the CDR3 reads TGTGCTAGTGGTCTCCTGGATTGGACACTTGACTATGGCTACACCTTC. Encoded protein: CASGLLDWTLDYGYTF.

The rearrangement links TRBV9 to TRBJ2-3; D possibly corresponds to TRBD2 (5 bases). Trimming left V 3 bases short and J 1 base short, with 12 bases between. CDR1 SGDLS and CDR2 YYNGEE come from the germline V gene. There are 15 residues in the CDR3. The DNA for the CDR3 is TGTGCCAGCAGCGAGTACCCAGCGGGCACAGATACGCAGTATTTT. This translates into CASSEYPAGTDTQYF.